A selection of T cell receptor beta chains follows, all from one sample in a study of neurological immune-mediated disorders. TCRdb reprocessed the 5' RACE reads with MiXCR, giving one entry per CDR3 protein. This sample has tens of thousands of distinct CDR3 sequences, with 6.5% to 7.5% found just once. The sequenced material came from CD4+ T cells from blood. Receptor source: a man between 50 and 59 years old in good health. CDR3s include the opening cysteine and the closing phenylalanine or tryptophan. Each record gives: clone size, V gene, J gene, D gene, CDR3 DNA, CDR3 protein. A D gene is named only where the DNA matches it firmly. Clone size is shown for a subset of rows, as once, few, many or a class of expanded clone.

>many|TRBV18|TRBJ2-5|TRBD2
TGTGCCAGCTCACCACCGAGCGGGAGGGCGGAGACCCAGTACTTC
CASSPPSGRAETQYF
>many|TRBV20-1|TRBJ2-1|TRBD2
TGCAGTGCCAACGGTGGCAAGCGGGGGTACAATGAGCAGTTCTTC
CSANGGKRGYNEQFF
>many|TRBV14|TRBJ2-3|TRBD2
TGTGCCAGCAGCCAAGGTTGGGACTACGCAGGGACAGATACGCAGTATTTT
CASSQGWDYAGTDTQYF
>NA|TRBV10-3|TRBJ2-7|TRBD2
TGTGCCATCAGTGAGTCGACTAGCGGGATCTACGAGCAGTACTTC
CAISESTSGIYEQYF
>NA|TRBV12-3/TRBV12-4|TRBJ1-5|TRBD1
TGTGCCAGCAGTTCGACAGGGGATATTAAGCCCCAGCATTTT
CASSSTGDIKPQHF
>NA|TRBV4-1|TRBJ2-7|NA
TGCGCCAGCAGCCAAGACAGCAGGTCCTACGAGCAGTACTTC
CASSQDSRSYEQYF
>many|TRBV24-1|TRBJ2-3|TRBD2
TGTGCCAGCCCGAGGCCCCCGCGACTAGCGGGAGGCCGTAGTACAGATACGCAGTATTTT
CASPRPPRLAGGRSTDTQYF
>NA|TRBV28|TRBJ1-5|TRBD1
TGTGCCAGCAGCGGGTCAGGGGGAAACAATCAGCCCCAGCATTTT
CASSGSGGNNQPQHF
>many|TRBV5-1|TRBJ2-2|NA
TGCGCCAGCAGCTTGGGGGATGGCACCGGGGAGCTGTTTTTT
CASSLGDGTGELFF
>many|TRBV29-1|TRBJ2-3|NA
TGCAGCGCGAGGGGCGGAAGCACAGATACGCAGTATTTT
CSARGGSTDTQYF
>many|TRBV10-3|TRBJ1-1|NA
TGTGCCATCAGGGTTACGACAAATTTGAACACTGAAGCTTTCTTT
CAIRVTTNLNTEAFF
>many|TRBV20-1|TRBJ2-7|NA
TGCAGTGCTAGAGCCCCCAGGAGCTCCTACGAGCAGTACTTC
CSARAPRSSYEQYF
>many|TRBV6-2/TRBV6-3|TRBJ1-5|TRBD1
TGTGCCAGCAGTCCTGACAGGGCTCAGCCCCAGCATTTT
CASSPDRAQPQHF
>many|TRBV7-2|TRBJ2-1|NA
TGTGCCAGCAGCTCCCAGGGGGGTGCCACGGGCGGTGAGCAGTTCTTC
CASSSQGGATGGEQFF
>NA|TRBV4-2|TRBJ2-3|TRBD1
TGTGCCAGCAGCCTACAGGGGGCGGAGAGCACAGATACGCAGTATTTT
CASSLQGAESTDTQYF
>many|TRBV2|TRBJ2-1|NA
TGTGCCAGCACCCTGGGCAGCCTACGCTCCTACAATGAGCAGTTCTTC
CASTLGSLRSYNEQFF
>many|TRBV18|TRBJ2-1|NA
TGTGCCAGCTCACCACCGTCTAATGAGCAGTTCTTC
CASSPPSNEQFF
>many|TRBV5-1|TRBJ2-6|TRBD1
TGCGCCAGCAGACCCAGACAGGGCCATCCTGGGGCCAACGTCCTGACTTTC
CASRPRQGHPGANVLTF
>many|TRBV7-2|TRBJ2-5|NA
TGTGCCAGCAGCTTACTAGCGCACCAAGAGACCCAGTACTTC
CASSLLAHQETQYF
>few|TRBV20-1|TRBJ2-3|TRBD2
TGCTTAGCGGGAGCAGGGTCAGGCCTCACAGATACGCAGTATTTT
CLAGAGSGLTDTQYF
>many|TRBV6-5|TRBJ2-1|NA
TGTGCCAGCAGCTTTCCCCGGAGACTCCGCCCGCGAGGCCCCTACAATGAGCAGTTCTTC
CASSFPRRLRPRGPYNEQFF
>many|TRBV5-1|TRBJ1-5|TRBD1
TGCGCCAGCAGCTTGGAGACAGGGGTTCAGCCCCAGCATTTT
CASSLETGVQPQHF
>many|TRBV3-1|TRBJ2-7|NA
TGTGCCAGCAGCCAAGCCAGCGTGAGGATCCACGAGCAGTACTTC
CASSQASVRIHEQYF
>NA|TRBV18|TRBJ2-1|NA
TGTGCCAGCTCACCACAGGCAGGGCTCAATGAGCAGTTCTTC
CASSPQAGLNEQFF
>NA|TRBV5-1|TRBJ2-4|TRBD2
TGCGCCAGCAGCCAGACTAGCGGCAGAGGGGGAAACATTCAGTACTTC
CASSQTSGRGGNIQYF
>many|TRBV7-2|TRBJ2-3|TRBD1
TGTGCCAGCAGCTCGGGACAGGGAAGTGTAATTACGCAGTATTTT
CASSSGQGSVITQYF
>many|TRBV5-4|TRBJ2-2|TRBD1
TGTGCCAGCAGCCTCATGAACCGGGACAGTCGGACCGGGGAGCTGTTTTTT
CASSLMNRDSRTGELFF
>many|TRBV6-1|TRBJ1-6|NA
TGTGCCAGCAGTGCTGAGACAGCCTATTCACCCCTCCACTTT
CASSAETAYSPLHF
>many|TRBV7-8|TRBJ2-5|NA
TGTGCCAGCAGCTTATGGAGGGAGACCCAGTACTTC
CASSLWRETQYF
>many|TRBV7-2|TRBJ2-3|TRBD2
TGTGCCAGCAGCTTAGGTCGGGGGAGGGAAGATACGCAGTATTTT
CASSLGRGREDTQYF